This TCR beta chain was sequenced during a study of cytomegalovirus exposure and HLA in healthy donors. Both 60 Vbeta primers and 13 Jbeta primers went into the PCR. The data were produced by immunoSEQ multiplex PCR, yet TCRdb's version contains in-frame clones alone and is incomplete. This table lists about 130,000 clones. Nominal health characterized the donors when sampled, though unrecorded immune exposures were likely. Per the germline V gene, CDR1 is SEHNR and CDR2 is FQNEAQ (reference sequence). The germline V and J ends were trimmed by 1 base and 7 bases, with 10 bases remaining between them. The CDR3 extends over 13 amino acids. General study points: Later on, an analysis found that several of the most significant clusters appeared to be linked to common viral pathogens, which included parvovirus B19. Likely technical artifact: a cluster of highly shared sequence variants. Most TCR sequences showed up rarely, but some public TCRs showed up in many donors.

To note about this clone: The antigen remains unidentified.

This clonotype was sampled from a young man in good health and CMV-seronegative. The gene calls are TRBV7-9 and TRBJ1-1; no reliable D call. The sequenced sample consisted of PBMCs. CDR3 nucleotides: TGTGCCAGCAGCTTAGGTGACGACTTTGAAGCTTTCTTT. Translated, it gives CASSLGDDFEAFF.